A single sample is the source of the 27 T cell receptor beta chains below, sequenced in a study of monozygotic twins with inflammatory bowel disease (dated by TCRdb to about 2019). The protocol used for the library was 5' RACE. The run used an Illumina HiSeq 2500. TCRdb reprocessed the raw reads; every CDR3 protein sequence is a single record, and DNA is not supplied. The sample table gives 330,000 or so distinct CDR3 sequences. The ten largest make up around 2% of the sample. Input material: blood. These receptors were taken from a human donor with ulcerative colitis or Crohn's disease, or a healthy co-twin of an affected twin (not recorded which).

V is TRBV5-1 and J is TRBJ2-7; TCRdb picks TRBD1, but there is no DNA to check that call. This CDR3 has 15 amino acids. Germline CDR1 is SGHRS and CDR2 is YFSETQ. The chain's CDR3 is CASSFGPGQGHEQYF.

The J gene is TRBJ2-2, the V gene TRBV10-3. The CDR3 runs to 11 residues. Per germline, CDR1 ENHRY and CDR2 SYGVKD. The CDR3: CAIMYSGELFF.

The chain combines TRBV5-5 with TRBJ1-5; TCRdb names TRBD1, which stays unverified in the absence of DNA. The CDR3 sequence is 16 residues long. Germline CDR1 reads SGHKS; CDR2 reads YYEKEE (reference sequence). This CDR3 reads CASSLGGADSNQPQHF.

CDR3 region: CSASDSDSPLHF. The chain carries TRBV20-1 and TRBJ1-6; as DNA is missing, the TRBD1 call by TCRdb cannot be tested. The V gene's germline CDR1 is DFQATT and CDR2 SNEGSKA (reference sequence). CDR3 size: 12 residues.

The rearrangement joins TRBV30 to TRBJ2-7; lacking DNA, the TRBD1 call made by TCRdb goes unchecked. Germline V gene data show CDR1 as GTSNPN and CDR2 as SVGIG (reference sequence). This CDR3 contains 15 residues. The CDR3: CAWSKGAGGPYEQYF.

The chain employs TRBV9 and TRBJ2-5; the D call of TRBD1 rests on TCRdb alone, since no DNA is present to check it. This CDR3 is built from 14 residues. Germline-derived CDR1 and CDR2 are SGDLS and YYNGEE. The CDR3 region is CASSARPGQETQYF. Supplemented by reference TRBV9 and TRBJ2-5, the full variable domain reads DSGVTQTPKHLITATGQRVTLRCSPRSGDLSVYWYQQSLDQGLQFLIQYYNGEERAKGNILERFSAQQFPDLHSELNLSSLELGDSALYFCASSARPGQETQYFGPGTRLLVL.

This chain connects TRBV6-1 to TRBJ1-5. CDR3 size: 12 residues. Per germline, CDR1 MNHNS and CDR2 SASEGT. The CDR3 sequence is CASSEWTQPQHF.

This chain uses TRBV6-1 with TRBJ1-2; TCRdb's assignment of TRBD1 cannot be checked, as there is no DNA. The CDR3 sequence is 16 residues long. Germline lookup yields CDR1 MNHNS and CDR2 SASEGT. This CDR3 reads CASTEAGFPPYYGYTF.

This chain joins TRBV4-1 and TRBJ2-7; TCRdb lists TRBD1, though no DNA is available to test this call. Per germline, CDR1 MGHRA and CDR2 YSYEKL. The CDR3 totals 19 residues. The chain's CDR3 is CASSQVGQGKVTRGYEQYF.

This chain connects TRBV2 to TRBJ2-3. CDR1 is SNHLY and CDR2 is FYNNEI in the germline V gene. The CDR3 sequence is 14 residues long. This CDR3 reads CASSLRMTDYTQYF.

The CDR3 here is CSVELPGQGTEQYF. J is TRBJ2-7 and V is TRBV29-1; the TRBD1 assignment by TCRdb is unverifiable without DNA. CDR3 length: 14 residues. Germline-derived CDR1 and CDR2 are SQVTM and ANQGSEA.

The V and J genes are TRBV27 and TRBJ2-2; TCRdb selects TRBD2, and the lack of DNA leaves this call unchecked. The germline gives CDR1 MNHEY, CDR2 SMNVEV (reference sequence). This CDR3 spans 15 amino acids. CDR3 in amino acids: CASSLGTSGAGELFF.

The J gene is TRBJ2-7, the V gene TRBV5-1. Germline CDR1 reads SGHRS; CDR2 reads YFSETQ. CDR3 length: 15 residues. CDR3 sequence reads: CASGDPTSSSYEQYF.

The CDR3: CSARIGLNTEAFF. This rearrangement joins TRBV20-1 to TRBJ1-1. Germline CDR1 is DFQATT and CDR2 is SNEGSKA (reference sequence). There are 13 residues in the CDR3.

J is TRBJ2-3 and V is TRBV5-1. The CDR3 has 15 residues. CDR1 is SGHRS and CDR2 is YFSETQ in the germline V gene. CDR3 loop: CATSRDGLTTDTQYF.

This rearrangement joins TRBV7-2 to TRBJ2-5; TCRdb returns TRBD2, unconfirmable since there is no DNA. The CDR3 is made up of 15 amino acids. Germline-derived CDR1 and CDR2 are SGHTA and FQGNSA. The CDR3 reads CASSSTSALQETQYF.

This rearrangement joins TRBV27 to TRBJ2-1; as DNA is missing, the TRBD2 call by TCRdb cannot be tested. The CDR3 is made up of 15 amino acids. Germline V gene sequence: CDR1 MNHEY, CDR2 SMNVEV (reference sequence). The CDR3: CASSLEAPEGDEQFF.

The V and J genes are TRBV20-1 and TRBJ2-3; TCRdb gives TRBD2 as the D gene, but with no DNA this cannot be confirmed. This CDR3 region has 14 residues. Germline values: CDR1 DFQATT, CDR2 SNEGSKA (reference sequence). The CDR3 region is CSALAGEVKDTQYF.

The genes are TRBV11-2 and TRBJ2-1. This CDR3 is 13 amino acids long. The germline gives CDR1 SGHAT, CDR2 FQNNGV. CDR3 in amino acids: CASSLHLRNEQFF.

V gene TRBV5-1 combines with J gene TRBJ2-5. This CDR3 has 13 amino acids. Germline assignment: CDR1 SGHRS and CDR2 YFSETQ. The CDR3 spells CASSLNIQETQYF.

The V call is TRBV11-2, the J call TRBJ2-5. This CDR3 is 13 amino acids long. The germline gives CDR1 SGHAT, CDR2 FQNNGV. The CDR3 loop is CASSLGIQETQYF. The full variable domain, rest sourced from reference TRBV11-2 and TRBJ2-5, is EAGVAQSPRYKIIEKRQSVAFWCNPISGHATLYWYQQILGQGPKLLIQFQNNGVVDDSQLPKDRFSAERLKGVDSTLKIQPAKLEDSAVYLCASSLGIQETQYFGPGTRLLVL.

The V and J genes are TRBV20-1 and TRBJ2-2. Germline CDR1 reads DFQATT; CDR2 reads SNEGSKA (reference sequence). CDR3 length equals 15 residues. The CDR3 sequence is CSALYGGSNTGELFF.

The rearrangement links TRBV27 to TRBJ2-1; lacking DNA, the TRBD2 call made by TCRdb goes unchecked. This CDR3 region has 14 residues. The germline V gene encodes CDR1 MNHEY and CDR2 SMNVEV (reference sequence). CDR3: CASRRAARGNEQFF.

The gene calls are TRBV24-1 and TRBJ2-1; with no DNA, the TCRdb D assignment of TRBD1 cannot be verified. CDR3 length: 13 residues. Germline assignment: CDR1 KGHDR and CDR2 SFDVKD. The CDR3 spells CATSRGDRNEQFF.

The V call is TRBV5-1, the J call TRBJ2-2. The germline V gene has CDR1 SGHRS and CDR2 YFSETQ. There are 14 residues in the CDR3. CDR3 sequence: CASSPRLSSGELFF.

CDR3 loop: CASSLVGGFLYEQYF. The J gene is TRBJ2-7, the V gene TRBV5-1; TCRdb's D gene call, TRBD1, goes unchecked for lack of DNA. This CDR3 contains 15 residues. From germline, CDR1 is SGHRS and CDR2 YFSETQ.

The gene calls are TRBV21-1 and TRBJ2-7; the TRBD1 assignment by TCRdb is unverifiable without DNA. TRBV21-1 is tagged as a pseudogene. The CDR3 sequence is 18 residues long. The CDR3: CASPWMTGTGRQAYEQYF.